A selection of T cell receptor beta chains follows, all from one sample in a study of chemoradiotherapy in HPV16-positive cancers. Method: immunoSEQ multiplex PCR; TCRdb's copy keeps in-frame clones and lacks some. Here the sample spans 9,000 or so clones, less than 75% being singletons. The starting material was tumor tissue, obtained from a patient who underwent chemoradiotherapy. These receptors originate from a human donor with HPV-associated anogenital cancer. CDR3s include the opening cysteine and the closing phenylalanine or tryptophan. The order of the fields is clone size, CDR3 length, J gene, D gene, V gene, CDR3 DNA, CDR3 protein. D genes are given only for firm matches. Size is omitted from some rows. Given values are once, few, many or a class for expanded clones.

clone_size: NA
cdr3_length: 14
j_call: TRBJ1-1
d_call: NA
v_call: TRBV5-1
cdr3_nt: TGCGCCAGCAGCTTGACGGCTCTGGGCACTGAAGCTTTCTTT
cdr3_aa: CASSLTALGTEAFF

clone_size: NA
cdr3_length: 12
j_call: TRBJ2-3
d_call: NA
v_call: TRBV2
cdr3_nt: TGTGCCAGCAGTGAAGCTAGATTCACGCAGTATTTT
cdr3_aa: CASSEARFTQYF

clone_size: NA
cdr3_length: 10
j_call: TRBJ2-2
d_call: NA
v_call: TRBV21-1
cdr3_nt: TGTGCCATACCCACCGGGGAGCTGTTTTTT
cdr3_aa: CAIPTGELFF

clone_size: few
cdr3_length: 13
j_call: TRBJ1-3
d_call: NA
v_call: TRBV18
cdr3_nt: TGTGCCAGCTCACCGACAGATGGAAACACCATATATTTT
cdr3_aa: CASSPTDGNTIYF

clone_size: NA
cdr3_length: 13
j_call: TRBJ1-1
d_call: NA
v_call: TRBV7-9
cdr3_nt: TGTGCCAGCAGCTTAGGCGCAGGCACTGAAGCTTTCTTT
cdr3_aa: CASSLGAGTEAFF

clone_size: NA
cdr3_length: 18
j_call: TRBJ1-1
d_call: TRBD1
v_call: TRBV11-3
cdr3_nt: TGTGCCAGCAGCTTAGTAAGGACAGGCCTCAACCCCAAGGGTGAAGCTTTCTTT
cdr3_aa: CASSLVRTGLNPKGEAFF

clone_size: medium-sized
cdr3_length: 13
j_call: TRBJ2-7
d_call: NA
v_call: TRBV2
cdr3_nt: TGTGCCAGCAGTGCGAACAGAGCCTACGAGCAGTACTTC
cdr3_aa: CASSANRAYEQYF

clone_size: few
cdr3_length: 16
j_call: TRBJ1-1
d_call: NA
v_call: TRBV5-1
cdr3_nt: TGCGCCAGCAGCTTGTTAGGAACGGGAATGAACACTGAAGCTTTCTTT
cdr3_aa: CASSLLGTGMNTEAFF

clone_size: NA
cdr3_length: 18
j_call: TRBJ2-3
d_call: TRBD1
v_call: TRBV4-2
cdr3_nt: TGTGCCAGCAGCCAAGATCTTGGACAGGGGACCAGCACAGATACGCAGTATTTT
cdr3_aa: CASSQDLGQGTSTDTQYF

clone_size: once
cdr3_length: 17
j_call: TRBJ2-7
d_call: TRBD2
v_call: TRBV28
cdr3_nt: TGTGCCAGCACCGGGCTAGCGGGGGCCCAAAGCTCCTACGAGCAGTACTTC
cdr3_aa: CASTGLAGAQSSYEQYF

clone_size: NA
cdr3_length: 15
j_call: TRBJ2-7
d_call: TRBD2
v_call: TRBV18
cdr3_nt: TGTGCCAGCTCACCACGGCGCAGCGGGAGGTACGAGCAGTACTTC
cdr3_aa: CASSPRRSGRYEQYF

clone_size: NA
cdr3_length: 13
j_call: TRBJ1-2
d_call: NA
v_call: TRBV5-6
cdr3_nt: TGTGCCAGCAGCTTAAGCCAGGGCTATGGCTACACCTTC
cdr3_aa: CASSLSQGYGYTF

clone_size: NA
cdr3_length: 15
j_call: TRBJ2-6
d_call: NA
v_call: TRBV9
cdr3_nt: TGTGCCAGCAGCGCCCCGGGGTCTGGGGCCAACGTCCTGACTTTC
cdr3_aa: CASSAPGSGANVLTF

clone_size: NA
cdr3_length: 15
j_call: TRBJ2-2
d_call: NA
v_call: TRBV7-6
cdr3_nt: TGTGCCAGCAGCTTAGCCCCACTGAACACCGGGGAGCTGTTTTTT
cdr3_aa: CASSLAPLNTGELFF

clone_size: NA
cdr3_length: 13
j_call: TRBJ2-7
d_call: NA
v_call: TRBV6-6
cdr3_nt: TGTGCCAGCAGTAGGACACCTTGGGACGAGCAGTACTTC
cdr3_aa: CASSRTPWDEQYF

clone_size: NA
cdr3_length: 17
j_call: TRBJ1-6
d_call: TRBD1
v_call: TRBV11-2
cdr3_nt: TGTGCCAGCAGCTTAGGAGGTTGGAGACAGGGTGATTCACCCCTCCACTTT
cdr3_aa: CASSLGGWRQGDSPLHF

clone_size: few
cdr3_length: 16
j_call: TRBJ1-3
d_call: TRBD1
v_call: TRBV28
cdr3_nt: TGTGCCAGCAGTTCCGGGACAGCTAACTCTGGAAACACCATATATTTT
cdr3_aa: CASSSGTANSGNTIYF

clone_size: few
cdr3_length: 16
j_call: TRBJ1-6
d_call: TRBD1
v_call: TRBV28
cdr3_nt: TGTGCCAGCAGTATAACAGGGGGCGGGAAAAATTCACCCCTCCACTTT
cdr3_aa: CASSITGGGKNSPLHF

clone_size: NA
cdr3_length: 12
j_call: TRBJ2-3
d_call: NA
v_call: TRBV18
cdr3_nt: TGTGCCAGCTCCCTTAGCACAGATACGCAGTATTTT
cdr3_aa: CASSLSTDTQYF

clone_size: NA
cdr3_length: 13
j_call: TRBJ1-5
d_call: NA
v_call: TRBV7-8
cdr3_nt: TGTGCCAGCAGCTTCGGGGTGGGACAGCCCCAGCATTTT
cdr3_aa: CASSFGVGQPQHF

clone_size: NA
cdr3_length: 17
j_call: TRBJ1-1
d_call: NA
v_call: TRBV7-9
cdr3_nt: TGTGCCAGCAGCCGCCCGGACAGCCGAGCCCCGAGCACTGAAGCTTTCTTT
cdr3_aa: CASSRPDSRAPSTEAFF

clone_size: NA
cdr3_length: 15
j_call: TRBJ2-3
d_call: TRBD2
v_call: TRBV2
cdr3_nt: TGTGCCAGCCACCTGCTAGCGGGGGGAGGAGATACGCAGTATTTT
cdr3_aa: CASHLLAGGGDTQYF

clone_size: NA
cdr3_length: 13
j_call: TRBJ2-5
d_call: NA
v_call: TRBV7-3
cdr3_nt: TGTGCCAGCAGCTTCGGACACCAAGAGACCCAGTACTTC
cdr3_aa: CASSFGHQETQYF

clone_size: NA
cdr3_length: 15
j_call: TRBJ1-2
d_call: NA
v_call: TRBV7-9
cdr3_nt: TGTGCCGTAGAAAACCCGGGGGCGGGTAACTATGGCTACACCTTC
cdr3_aa: CAVENPGAGNYGYTF

clone_size: NA
cdr3_length: 10
j_call: TRBJ2-1
d_call: NA
v_call: TRBV6-1
cdr3_nt: TGTGCCAGCATTCTGGATGAGCAGTTCTTC
cdr3_aa: CASILDEQFF

clone_size: once
cdr3_length: 17
j_call: TRBJ1-1
d_call: TRBD1
v_call: TRBV18
cdr3_nt: TGTGCCAGCTCACCACCGGGACAGGGGGGGAAGAACACTGAAGCTTTCTTT
cdr3_aa: CASSPPGQGGKNTEAFF

clone_size: NA
cdr3_length: 13
j_call: TRBJ2-3
d_call: NA
v_call: TRBV28
cdr3_nt: TGTGCCAGCAGGGGTGGGGCCAGTGATACGCAGTATTTT
cdr3_aa: CASRGGASDTQYF

clone_size: once
cdr3_length: 16
j_call: TRBJ2-2
d_call: NA
v_call: TRBV5-1
cdr3_nt: TGCGCCAGCAGCTTGCTTCCTAGAACGGGCACCGGGGAGCTGTTTTTT
cdr3_aa: CASSLLPRTGTGELFF

clone_size: NA
cdr3_length: 15
j_call: TRBJ2-3
d_call: TRBD2
v_call: TRBV7-2
cdr3_nt: TGTGCCAGCAGCAAAAGCGGGACCAGTACAGATACGCAGTATTTT
cdr3_aa: CASSKSGTSTDTQYF

clone_size: NA
cdr3_length: 14
j_call: TRBJ2-3
d_call: NA
v_call: TRBV7-2
cdr3_nt: TGTGCCAGCAGCTCCGACGGGGTATTAGATACGCAGTATTTT
cdr3_aa: CASSSDGVLDTQYF

clone_size: NA
cdr3_length: 11
j_call: TRBJ1-2
d_call: NA
v_call: TRBV20-1
cdr3_nt: TGCAGTGCAGGGACGTCCTATGGCTACACCTTC
cdr3_aa: CSAGTSYGYTF

clone_size: NA
cdr3_length: 16
j_call: TRBJ1-6
d_call: TRBD1
v_call: TRBV6-6
cdr3_nt: TGTGCCAGCAGACACGACAGGACAGGGCTGAATTCACCCCTCCACTTT
cdr3_aa: CASRHDRTGLNSPLHF

clone_size: NA
cdr3_length: 15
j_call: TRBJ1-1
d_call: NA
v_call: TRBV5-6
cdr3_nt: TGTGCCAGCAGCTTGATCGGTCGTGCGAGTAATGAAGCTTTCTTT
cdr3_aa: CASSLIGRASNEAFF

clone_size: once
cdr3_length: 15
j_call: TRBJ2-7
d_call: TRBD2
v_call: TRBV11-3
cdr3_nt: TGTGCCAGCAGCTCGACTAGCGGGGGGATCTACGAGCAGTACTTC
cdr3_aa: CASSSTSGGIYEQYF

clone_size: NA
cdr3_length: 13
j_call: TRBJ2-1
d_call: TRBD1
v_call: TRBV11-2
cdr3_nt: TGTGCCAGCAGCACAGACAGGGCTTATGAGCAGTTCTTC
cdr3_aa: CASSTDRAYEQFF

clone_size: NA
cdr3_length: 15
j_call: TRBJ1-3
d_call: TRBD1
v_call: TRBV29-1
cdr3_nt: TGCAGCGTACTCCTAGGGACAGGGTCTGGAAACACCATATATTTT
cdr3_aa: CSVLLGTGSGNTIYF

clone_size: NA
cdr3_length: 13
j_call: TRBJ1-2
d_call: NA
v_call: TRBV6-5
cdr3_nt: TGTGCCAGCAGCCGAACGACAGAAACTGGCTACACCTTC
cdr3_aa: CASSRTTETGYTF

clone_size: NA
cdr3_length: 14
j_call: TRBJ2-2
d_call: TRBD1
v_call: TRBV19
cdr3_nt: TGTGCCAGTAGTACGGCAGGGGGCACCGGGGAGCTGTTTTTT
cdr3_aa: CASSTAGGTGELFF

clone_size: NA
cdr3_length: 14
j_call: TRBJ1-2
d_call: TRBD1
v_call: TRBV15
cdr3_nt: TGTGCCACCAGCACCCCCACAGGGGCGGAAGGCTACACCTTC
cdr3_aa: CATSTPTGAEGYTF

clone_size: NA
cdr3_length: 14
j_call: TRBJ1-2
d_call: NA
v_call: TRBV7-2
cdr3_nt: TGTGCCAGCAGCTTGTCCGAGCGACCTTATGGCTACACCTTC
cdr3_aa: CASSLSERPYGYTF

clone_size: NA
cdr3_length: 15
j_call: TRBJ1-6
d_call: NA
v_call: TRBV5-8
cdr3_nt: TGTGCCAGCAGCTTAGGACAGCTTTATAATTCACCCCTCCACTTT
cdr3_aa: CASSLGQLYNSPLHF

clone_size: NA
cdr3_length: 13
j_call: TRBJ2-1
d_call: NA
v_call: TRBV7-3
cdr3_nt: TGTGCCAGCAGTACTAGCTTTGGGGATGAGCAGTTCTTC
cdr3_aa: CASSTSFGDEQFF

clone_size: NA
cdr3_length: 15
j_call: TRBJ2-5
d_call: NA
v_call: TRBV6-1
cdr3_nt: TGTGCCAGCAGTGAAAACGGGGCGCAGCGGGAGACCCAGTACTTC
cdr3_aa: CASSENGAQRETQYF

clone_size: medium-sized
cdr3_length: 14
j_call: TRBJ1-1
d_call: NA
v_call: TRBV28
cdr3_nt: TGTGCCAGCAGTTTCGGGCCGATGAACACTGAAGCTTTCTTT
cdr3_aa: CASSFGPMNTEAFF

clone_size: NA
cdr3_length: 15
j_call: TRBJ1-6
d_call: NA
v_call: TRBV7-9
cdr3_nt: TGTGCCAGCAGCCTTTCAGAGTCCTCAAACTCACCCCTCCACTTT
cdr3_aa: CASSLSESSNSPLHF

clone_size: NA
cdr3_length: 10
j_call: TRBJ1-1
d_call: NA
v_call: TRBV29-1
cdr3_nt: TGCAGCGGCGGGAGAACTGAAGCTTTCTTT
cdr3_aa: CSGGRTEAFF

clone_size: NA
cdr3_length: 14
j_call: TRBJ2-7
d_call: TRBD2
v_call: TRBV7-9
cdr3_nt: TGTGCCAGCAGGGCTAGCGGGAGCCTTCGCGAGCAGTACTTC
cdr3_aa: CASRASGSLREQYF

clone_size: NA
cdr3_length: 17
j_call: TRBJ2-5
d_call: TRBD2
v_call: TRBV19
cdr3_nt: TGTGCCAGTAGTACTAGCGGGATATTCCTGGGGCAAGAGACCCAGTACTTC
cdr3_aa: CASSTSGIFLGQETQYF

clone_size: NA
cdr3_length: 16
j_call: TRBJ1-2
d_call: NA
v_call: TRBV7-2
cdr3_nt: TGTGCCAGCAGCTCCCCTAATTGGGGGGGGAACTATGGCTACACCTTC
cdr3_aa: CASSSPNWGGNYGYTF

clone_size: once
cdr3_length: 13
j_call: TRBJ2-2
d_call: NA
v_call: TRBV5-1
cdr3_nt: TGCGCCAGCAGCTTGACAGCCACCGGGGAGCTGTTTTTT
cdr3_aa: CASSLTATGELFF

clone_size: once
cdr3_length: 14
j_call: TRBJ1-4
d_call: NA
v_call: TRBV6-1
cdr3_nt: TGTGCCAGCAGCGCCAGGGATTTGGATGAAAAACTGTTTTTT
cdr3_aa: CASSARDLDEKLFF

clone_size: NA
cdr3_length: 14
j_call: TRBJ1-2
d_call: NA
v_call: TRBV4-1
cdr3_nt: TGCGCCAGCAGCCAACGGATGGAGAACTATGGCTACACCTTC
cdr3_aa: CASSQRMENYGYTF